This T cell receptor beta chain derives from a study of T-cell reconstitution after alpha-beta-depleted transplantation in children. V was clipped by 0 bases and J by 8 bases; unmatched bases: 3. The CDR3 loop spans 14 amino acids. CDR1 and CDR2 (germline): SGHRS, YFSETQ. General observations from the study: The high TCRbeta diversity at day 60 in some patients came from surviving recipient T cells and thymic progenitors. One year after transplant, T-cell counts and diversity came mostly from newly produced T cells. The study reportedly traced alpha-beta T cells about two months after transplant to several hundred expanded graft clones.

The table lists this clonotype with many counts. Its cognate antigen is unknown. TCRbeta library preparation incorporated unique molecular identifiers. MiXCR, applied by TCRdb to the PCR reads, yields one record per CDR3 protein. The top ten hold 9.1% of the sample, which has fewer than 350,000 distinct CDR3 sequences, almost 8% seen once. V gene TRBV5-1 combines with J gene TRBJ2-1, with 9 nucleotides matching TRBD2. This specimen was peripheral blood, taken 360 days after TCRalphabeta/CD19-depleted stem cell transplant. This clonotype originated in a female patient aged 2-9 years who had a stem cell transplant for Fanconi anemia, so the T cells may come from the graft donor. This CDR3 reads CASSLDSGSDEQFF. CDR3 nucleotide sequence: TGCGCCAGCAGCTTGGATAGCGGGAGCGATGAGCAGTTCTTC.